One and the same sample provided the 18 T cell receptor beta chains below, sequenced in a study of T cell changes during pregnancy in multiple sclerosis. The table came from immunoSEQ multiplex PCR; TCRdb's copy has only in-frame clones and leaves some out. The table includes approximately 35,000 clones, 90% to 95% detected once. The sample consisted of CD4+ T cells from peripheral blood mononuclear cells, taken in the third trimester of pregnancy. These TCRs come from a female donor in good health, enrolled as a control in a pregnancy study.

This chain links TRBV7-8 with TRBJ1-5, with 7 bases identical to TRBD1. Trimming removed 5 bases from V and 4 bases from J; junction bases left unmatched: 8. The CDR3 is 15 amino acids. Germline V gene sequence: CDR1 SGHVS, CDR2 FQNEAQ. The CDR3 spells CASSDRQGGNQPQHF. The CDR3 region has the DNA TGTGCCAGCAGCGACCGACAGGGCGGGAATCAGCCCCAGCATTTT.

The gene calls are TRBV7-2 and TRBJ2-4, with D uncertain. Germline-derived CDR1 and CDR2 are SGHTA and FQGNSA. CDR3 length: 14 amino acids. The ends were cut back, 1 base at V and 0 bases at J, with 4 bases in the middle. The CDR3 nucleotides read TGTGCCAGCAGCTTAGAGAGAGCCAAAAACATTCAGTACTTC. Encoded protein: CASSLERAKNIQYF.

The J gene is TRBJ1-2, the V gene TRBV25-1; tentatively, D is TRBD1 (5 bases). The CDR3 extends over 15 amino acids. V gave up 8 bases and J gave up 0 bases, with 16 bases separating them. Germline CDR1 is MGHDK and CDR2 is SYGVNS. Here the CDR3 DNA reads TGTGCCAGCCTCAGGGAAGTTGGAGCTAACTATGGCTACACCTTC. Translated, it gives CASLREVGANYGYTF.

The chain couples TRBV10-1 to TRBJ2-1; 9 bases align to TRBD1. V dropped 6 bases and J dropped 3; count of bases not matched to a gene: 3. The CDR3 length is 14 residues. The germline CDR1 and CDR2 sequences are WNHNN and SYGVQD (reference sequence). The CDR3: CASSGDRDYNEQFF. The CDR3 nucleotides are TGCGCCAGCAGCGGGGACAGGGACTACAATGAGCAGTTCTTC.

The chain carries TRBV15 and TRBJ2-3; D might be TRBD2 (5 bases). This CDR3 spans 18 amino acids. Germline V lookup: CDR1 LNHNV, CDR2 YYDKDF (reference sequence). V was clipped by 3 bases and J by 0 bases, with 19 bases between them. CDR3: CATSSRRSGTTSTDTQYF. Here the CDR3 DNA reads TGTGCCACCAGCAGCAGGCGGAGCGGAACCACTAGCACAGATACGCAGTATTTT.

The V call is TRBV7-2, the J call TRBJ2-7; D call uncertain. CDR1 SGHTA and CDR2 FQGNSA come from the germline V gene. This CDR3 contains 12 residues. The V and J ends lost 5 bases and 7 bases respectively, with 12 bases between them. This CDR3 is CASSARGREQYF. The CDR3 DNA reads TGTGCCAGCAGCGCCCGAGGAAGGGAGCAGTACTTC.

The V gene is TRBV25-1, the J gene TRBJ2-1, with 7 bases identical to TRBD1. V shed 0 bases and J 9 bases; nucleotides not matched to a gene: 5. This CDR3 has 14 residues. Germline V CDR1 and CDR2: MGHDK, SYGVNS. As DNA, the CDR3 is TGTGCCAGCAGTGAATACCTACAGGGGTCTGAGCAGTTCTTC. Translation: CASSEYLQGSEQFF.

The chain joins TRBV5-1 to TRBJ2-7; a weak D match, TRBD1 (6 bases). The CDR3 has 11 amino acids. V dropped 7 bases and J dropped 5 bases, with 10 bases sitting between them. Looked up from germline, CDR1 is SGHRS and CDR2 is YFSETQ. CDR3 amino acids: CASRGQNEQYF. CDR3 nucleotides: TGCGCCAGCCGCGGACAGAACGAGCAGTACTTC. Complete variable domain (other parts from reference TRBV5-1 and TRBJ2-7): KAGVTQTPRYLIKTRGQQVTLSCSPISGHRSVSWYQQTPGQGLQFLFEYFSETQRNKGNFPGRFSGRQFSNSRSEMNVSTLELGDSALYLCASRGQNEQYFGPGTRLTVT.

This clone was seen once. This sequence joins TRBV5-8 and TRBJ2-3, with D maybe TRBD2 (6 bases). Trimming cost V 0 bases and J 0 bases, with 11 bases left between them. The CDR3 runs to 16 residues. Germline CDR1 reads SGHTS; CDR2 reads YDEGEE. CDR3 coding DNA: TGTGCCAGCAGCTTGGGTCTGCGGGGAAGCACAGATACGCAGTATTTT. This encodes CASSLGLRGSTDTQYF. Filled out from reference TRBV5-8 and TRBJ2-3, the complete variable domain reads EAGVTQSPTHLIKTRGQQATLRCSPISGHTSVYWYQQALGLGLQFLLWYDEGEERNRGNFPPRFSGRQFPNYSSELNVNALELEDSALYLCASSLGLRGSTDTQYFGPGTRLTVL.

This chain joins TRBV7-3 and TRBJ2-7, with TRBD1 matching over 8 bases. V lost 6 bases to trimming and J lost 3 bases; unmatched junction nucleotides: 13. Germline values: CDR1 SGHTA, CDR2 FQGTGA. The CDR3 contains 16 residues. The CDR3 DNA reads TGTGCCAGCAGTCGTGGTCCAGGGGGCTCAGGCTACGAGCAGTACTTC. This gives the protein CASSRGPGGSGYEQYF.

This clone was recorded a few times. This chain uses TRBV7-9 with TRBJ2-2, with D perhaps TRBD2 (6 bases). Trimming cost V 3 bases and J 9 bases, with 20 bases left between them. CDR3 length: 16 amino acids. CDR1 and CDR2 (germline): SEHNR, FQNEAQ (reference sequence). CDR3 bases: TGTGCCAGCAGCTTGCCGGGACTCAACCCCAGACGGGAGCTGTTTTTT. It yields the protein CASSLPGLNPRRELFF.

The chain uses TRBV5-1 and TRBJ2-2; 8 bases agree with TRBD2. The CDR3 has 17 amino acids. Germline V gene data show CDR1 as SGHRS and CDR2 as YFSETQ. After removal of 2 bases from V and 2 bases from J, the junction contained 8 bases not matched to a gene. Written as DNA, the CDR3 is TGCGCCAGCAGCTTACCCGGGACTAGTAGAAACACCGGGGAGCTGTTTTTT. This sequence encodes CASSLPGTSRNTGELFF.

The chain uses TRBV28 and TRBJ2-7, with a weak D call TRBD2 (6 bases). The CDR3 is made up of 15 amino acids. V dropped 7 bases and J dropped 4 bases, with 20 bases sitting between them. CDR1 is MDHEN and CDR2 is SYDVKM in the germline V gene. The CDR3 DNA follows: TGTGCCAGCACCTCGGCGGGGATTGAGAGTTACGAGCAGTACTTC. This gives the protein CASTSAGIESYEQYF.

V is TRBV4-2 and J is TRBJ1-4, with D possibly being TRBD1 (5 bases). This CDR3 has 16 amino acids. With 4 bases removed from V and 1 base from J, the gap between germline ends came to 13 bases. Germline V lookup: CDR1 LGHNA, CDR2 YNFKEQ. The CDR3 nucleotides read TGTGCCAGCAGCCCCCCGGGGGGGGGAACTAATGAAAAACTGTTTTTT. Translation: CASSPPGGGTNEKLFF.

CDR3 DNA sequence: TGTGCCAGCAGCTTAGAGAGCGGGCGTCTCTACGAGCAGTACTTC. Amino acid sequence: CASSLESGRLYEQYF. The V and J genes are TRBV11-2 and TRBJ2-7; the D gene is possibly TRBD2 (6 bases). Trimming shortened V by 0 bases and J by 3 bases, and 12 bases separated the two germline ends. From germline, CDR1 is SGHAT and CDR2 FQNNGV. CDR3 length: 15 residues.

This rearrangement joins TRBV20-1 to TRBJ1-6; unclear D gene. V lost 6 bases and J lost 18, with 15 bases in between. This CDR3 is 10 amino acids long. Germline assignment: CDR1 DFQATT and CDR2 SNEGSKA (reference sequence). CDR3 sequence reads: CSAPLTVPHF. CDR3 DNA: TGCAGTGCCCCACTAACTGTCCCCCACTTT.

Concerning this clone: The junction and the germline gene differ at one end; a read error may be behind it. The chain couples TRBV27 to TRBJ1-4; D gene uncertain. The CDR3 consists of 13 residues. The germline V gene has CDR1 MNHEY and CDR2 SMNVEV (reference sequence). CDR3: CAGRVSLAGKTVF. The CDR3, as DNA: TGTGCCGGCCGGGTTTCCCTAGCGGGAAAAACTGTTTTT.

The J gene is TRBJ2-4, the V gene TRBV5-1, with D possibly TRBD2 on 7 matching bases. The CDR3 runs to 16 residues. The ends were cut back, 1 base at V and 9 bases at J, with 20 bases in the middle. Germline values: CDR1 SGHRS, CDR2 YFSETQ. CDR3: CASSLLMGGPGGIQYF. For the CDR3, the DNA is TGCGCCAGCAGCTTGTTGATGGGGGGCCCGGGGGGCATTCAGTACTTC. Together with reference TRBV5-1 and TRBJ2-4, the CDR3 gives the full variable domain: KAGVTQTPRYLIKTRGQQVTLSCSPISGHRSVSWYQQTPGQGLQFLFEYFSETQRNKGNFPGRFSGRQFSNSRSEMNVSTLELGDSALYLCASSLLMGGPGGIQYFGAGTRLSVL.